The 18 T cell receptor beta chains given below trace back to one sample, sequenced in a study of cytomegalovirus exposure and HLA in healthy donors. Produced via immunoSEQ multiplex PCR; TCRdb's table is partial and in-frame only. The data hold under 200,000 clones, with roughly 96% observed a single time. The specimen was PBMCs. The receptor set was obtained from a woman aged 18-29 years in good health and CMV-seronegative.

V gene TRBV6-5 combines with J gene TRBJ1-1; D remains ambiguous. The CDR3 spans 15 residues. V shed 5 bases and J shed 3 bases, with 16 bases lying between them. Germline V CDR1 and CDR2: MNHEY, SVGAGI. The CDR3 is CASSPKWSGDTEAFF. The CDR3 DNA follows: TGTGCCAGCAGTCCTAAGTGGTCCGGGGACACTGAAGCTTTCTTT.

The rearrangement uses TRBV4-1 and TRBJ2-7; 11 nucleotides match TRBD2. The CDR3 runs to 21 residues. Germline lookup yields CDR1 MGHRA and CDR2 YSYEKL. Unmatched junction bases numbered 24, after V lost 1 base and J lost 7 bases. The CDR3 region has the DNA TGCGCCAGCAGCCAAGGAGGAGGACAGAGTGCTAGCGGGGGGCCCCTGGGGGAGCAGTACTTC. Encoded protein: CASSQGGGQSASGGPLGEQYF.

The CDR3 DNA reads as TGTGCCAGCAGCCTCCCTTACCCTAGCGGGGGCCCGGAGAATGAGCAGTTCTTC. Its translation is CASSLPYPSGGPENEQFF. The chain links TRBV7-2 to TRBJ2-1, with 10 bases that match TRBD2. The junction had 17 bases not matched to a gene; V was cut back by 5 bases and J by 7 bases. The germline V gene encodes CDR1 SGHTA and CDR2 FQGNSA. The CDR3 consists of 18 residues.

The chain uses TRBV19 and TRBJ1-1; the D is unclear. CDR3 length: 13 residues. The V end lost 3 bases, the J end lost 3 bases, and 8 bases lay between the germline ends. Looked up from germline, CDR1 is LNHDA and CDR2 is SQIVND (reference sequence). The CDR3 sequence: CASSISADTEAFF. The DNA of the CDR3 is TGTGCCAGTAGTATCAGTGCTGACACTGAAGCTTTCTTT.

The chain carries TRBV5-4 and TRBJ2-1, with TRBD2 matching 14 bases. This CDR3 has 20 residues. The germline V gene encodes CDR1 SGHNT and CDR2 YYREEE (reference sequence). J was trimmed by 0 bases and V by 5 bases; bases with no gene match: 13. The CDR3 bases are TGTGCCAGCAGGGCGACTAGCGGGGGGGGCCGTTTTAGCTCCTACAATGAGCAGTTCTTC. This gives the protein CASRATSGGGRFSSYNEQFF.

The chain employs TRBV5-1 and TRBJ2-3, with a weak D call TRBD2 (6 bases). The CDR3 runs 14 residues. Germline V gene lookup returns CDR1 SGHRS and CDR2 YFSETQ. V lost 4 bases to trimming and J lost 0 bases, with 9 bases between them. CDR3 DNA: TGCGCCAGCAGCCCGGGGGATAGCACAGATACGCAGTATTTT. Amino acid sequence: CASSPGDSTDTQYF.

CDR3 sequence: CASSPWTGEGFF. CDR3 nucleotide sequence: TGTGCCAGCAGCCCCTGGACAGGGGAAGGGTTCTTC. This chain links TRBV11-1 with TRBJ2-1; TRBD1 agrees at 9 bases. V was pared by 5 bases and J by 15 bases, with 8 bases of the junction left unmatched. CDR1 and CDR2 from the germline V gene are SGHAT and FQDESV (reference sequence). The length of the CDR3 is 12 residues.

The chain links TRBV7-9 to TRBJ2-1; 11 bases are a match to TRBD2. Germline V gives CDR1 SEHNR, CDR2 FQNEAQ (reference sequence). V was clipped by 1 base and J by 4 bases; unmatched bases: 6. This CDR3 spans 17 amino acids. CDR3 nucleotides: TGTGCCAGCAGCTTAGTGGTAGCGGGGGGGCCTTACAATGAGCAGTTCTTC. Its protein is CASSLVVAGGPYNEQFF.

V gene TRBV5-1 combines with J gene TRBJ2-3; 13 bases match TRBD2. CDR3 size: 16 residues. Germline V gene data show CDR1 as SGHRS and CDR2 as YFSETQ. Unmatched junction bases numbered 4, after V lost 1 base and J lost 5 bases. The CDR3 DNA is TGCGCCAGCAGCTTGACTAGCGGGGGGGCAGGAGATACGCAGTATTTT. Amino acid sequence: CASSLTSGGAGDTQYF. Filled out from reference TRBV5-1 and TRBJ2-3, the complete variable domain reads KAGVTQTPRYLIKTRGQQVTLSCSPISGHRSVSWYQQTPGQGLQFLFEYFSETQRNKGNFPGRFSGRQFSNSRSEMNVSTLELGDSALYLCASSLTSGGAGDTQYFGPGTRLTVL.

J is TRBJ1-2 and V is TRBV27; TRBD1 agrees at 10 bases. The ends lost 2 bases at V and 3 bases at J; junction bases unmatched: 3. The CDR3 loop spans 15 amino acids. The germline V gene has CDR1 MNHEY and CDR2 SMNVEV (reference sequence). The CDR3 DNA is TGTGCCAGCAGTTTAGGGACAGGGGTGGACTATGGCTACACCTTC. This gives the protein CASSLGTGVDYGYTF.

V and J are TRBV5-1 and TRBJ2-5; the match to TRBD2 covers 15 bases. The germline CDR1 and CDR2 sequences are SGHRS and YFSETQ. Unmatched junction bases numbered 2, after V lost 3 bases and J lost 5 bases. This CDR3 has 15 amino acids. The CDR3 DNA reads TGCGCCAGCAGCTCAGGACTAGCGGGGGGGGAGACCCAGTACTTC. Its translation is CASSSGLAGGETQYF.

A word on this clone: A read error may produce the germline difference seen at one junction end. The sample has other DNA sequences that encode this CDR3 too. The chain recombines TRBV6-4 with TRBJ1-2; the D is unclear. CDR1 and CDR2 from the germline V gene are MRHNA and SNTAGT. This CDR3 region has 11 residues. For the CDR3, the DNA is TGTGCCAGTAGTGATTACTCCGGCTACACCTTC. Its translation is CASSDYSGYTF.

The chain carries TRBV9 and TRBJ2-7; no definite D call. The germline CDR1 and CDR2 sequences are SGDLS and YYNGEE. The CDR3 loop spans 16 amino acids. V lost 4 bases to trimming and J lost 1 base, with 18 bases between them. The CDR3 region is CASSQNLDFPSYEQYF. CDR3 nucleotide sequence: TGTGCCAGCAGCCAAAACCTAGACTTCCCATCCTACGAGCAGTACTTC.

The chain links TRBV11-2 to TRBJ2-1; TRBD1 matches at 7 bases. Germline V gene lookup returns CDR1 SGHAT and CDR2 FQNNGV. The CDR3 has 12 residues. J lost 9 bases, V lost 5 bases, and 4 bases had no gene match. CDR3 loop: CASSLTGLEQFF. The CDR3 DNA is TGTGCCAGCAGCCTGACAGGGCTTGAGCAGTTCTTC.

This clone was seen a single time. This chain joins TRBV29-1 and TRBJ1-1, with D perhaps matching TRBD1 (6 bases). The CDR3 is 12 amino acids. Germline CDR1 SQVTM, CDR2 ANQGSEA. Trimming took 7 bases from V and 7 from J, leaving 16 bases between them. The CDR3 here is CSALGGLGEAFF. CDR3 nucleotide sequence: TGCAGCGCCCTAGGGGGATTGGGTGAAGCTTTCTTT. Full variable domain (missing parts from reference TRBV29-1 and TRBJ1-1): SAVISQKPSRDICQRGTSLTIQCQVDSQVTMMFWYRQQPGQSLTLIATANQGSEATYESGFVIDKFPISRPNLTFSTLTVSNMSPEDSSIYLCSALGGLGEAFFGQGTRLTVV.

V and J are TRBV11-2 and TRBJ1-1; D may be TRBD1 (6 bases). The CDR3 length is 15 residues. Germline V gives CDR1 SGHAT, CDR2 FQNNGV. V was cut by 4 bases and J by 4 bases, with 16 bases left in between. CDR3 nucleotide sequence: TGTGCCAGCAGCTCCCGGGGGGGCGGAGGCACTGAAGCTTTCTTT. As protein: CASSSRGGGGTEAFF.

This chain's CDR3 is CASSQADRGYEQYF. CDR3 sequence (DNA): TGCGCCAGCAGCCAAGCGGACAGGGGATACGAGCAGTACTTC. V usage is TRBV4-3 and J usage is TRBJ2-7, with TRBD1 matching over 9 bases. Germline V gene sequence: CDR1 LGHNA, CDR2 YSLEER. The V gene end was trimmed by 1 base and the J gene end by 4 bases; junction bases not matched to a gene: 2. CDR3 length equals 14 residues.

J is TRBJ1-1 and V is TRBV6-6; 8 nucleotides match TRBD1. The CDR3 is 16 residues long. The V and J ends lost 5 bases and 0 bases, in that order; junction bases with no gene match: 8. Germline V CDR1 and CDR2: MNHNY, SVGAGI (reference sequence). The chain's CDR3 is CASSPGQVAMNTEAFF. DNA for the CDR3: TGTGCCAGCAGTCCGGGACAGGTGGCGATGAACACTGAAGCTTTCTTT.